This entry lists 28 T cell receptor beta chains sequenced from one sample in a study of breast tumors, draining lymph nodes, adjacent tissues. Breast cancer patients provided tissue from their axillary draining lymph nodes. TCRdb ran MiXCR on the multiplex PCR reads and lists one entry per CDR3 protein. Here the sample spans 150,000 to 200,000 distinct CDR3 sequences, approximately 31% being singletons. Sequencing was done on a sample of axillary lymph node tissue. The receptors derive from a female donor with breast cancer. Some clones in this sample may be carry-over from other donors' samples.

The chain joins TRBV12-3 or TRBV12-4 to TRBJ1-5; D may be TRBD1 (6 bases). The CDR3 runs 14 residues. Trimming removed 7 bases from V and 9 bases from J, with 19 bases in between. The DNA of the CDR3 is TGTGCCAGCAAGGGGGGGGGGGGAAGTGGGCCCCAGCATTTT. This translates into CASKGGGGSGPQHF.

This clonotype turned up a few times. Mismatch with germline at one junction end may stem from a read error. The V gene is TRBV20-1, the J gene TRBJ2-1, with TRBD2 identical over 11 bases. The CDR3 covers 16 residues. Germline assignment: CDR1 DFQATT and CDR2 SNEGSKA (reference sequence). Here the CDR3 reads CGARDLLAGVVNEQFF. In DNA form, the CDR3 reads TGCGGTGCTAGAGACCTACTAGCGGGAGTTGTCAATGAGCAGTTCTTC.

This clonotype was found a few times. Relative to the germline gene, one junction end is altered; a read error may explain this. This chain uses TRBV5-6 with TRBJ1-3, with D unclear. Germline CDR1 and CDR2: SGHDT and YYEEEE. The CDR3 has 15 amino acids. CDR3 amino acids: CASSLDRVTGNIIYF. The CDR3 coding sequence is TGTGCCAGCAGCTTGGATAGGGTTACTGGAAACATCATATATTTT.

This clonotype showed up many times. The CDR3 loop is CASSFSPSQDTQYF. The CDR3 DNA follows: TGCGCCAGCAGCTTTTCCCCATCACAGGATACGCAGTATTTT. The V and J genes are TRBV5-1 and TRBJ2-3; D gene uncertain. Germline CDR1 is SGHRS and CDR2 is YFSETQ. This CDR3 is built from 14 residues. Deletions cut 2 bases from V and 6 bases from J, with 13 bases between.

The chain uses TRBV5-1 and TRBJ1-5, with D perhaps TRBD1 (6 bases). The DNA end lines up better with TRBJ2-3; the J call may be wrong. CDR1 and CDR2 from the germline V gene are SGHRS and YFSETQ. CDR3 size: 16 residues. The DNA for the CDR3 is TGCGCCAGCAGCGCCCAAGGGGGAGCTAGGACAGATACGCAGTATTTT. Translation: CASSAQGGARTDTQYF.

Many counts were recorded for this clonotype. The rearrangement joins TRBV2 to TRBJ1-5, with D tentatively TRBD1 (5 bases). Germline values: CDR1 SNHLY, CDR2 FYNNEI. The CDR3 totals 14 residues. V was trimmed by 2 bases and J by 6 bases, leaving 11 bases between them. CDR3 amino acids: CASSERGGSQPQHF. The CDR3, as DNA: TGTGCCAGCAGTGAACGGGGGGGAAGTCAGCCCCAGCATTTT.

This clonotype was seen repeatedly, ten times or more. The rearrangement links TRBV20-1 to TRBJ1-2; 9 bases line up with TRBD1. Germline V gives CDR1 DFQATT, CDR2 SNEGSKA (reference sequence). CDR3 size: 16 residues. The ends lost 0 bases at V and 6 bases at J; junction bases unmatched: 11. This chain's CDR3 is CSARDQDRGFRDGYTF. The DNA for the CDR3 is TGCAGTGCTAGAGATCAGGACAGGGGTTTTCGGGATGGCTACACCTTC.

There are a few counts of this clonotype. The chain combines TRBV2 with TRBJ1-1, with 7 bases that match TRBD1. This CDR3 is 17 amino acids long. Germline trimming cut 7 bases from V and 1 base from J; bases unmatched to any gene: 15. From germline, CDR1 is SNHLY and CDR2 FYNNEI. CDR3 nucleotides: TGTGCCAGCACCCCCCGGGACAGTTATGGGGGGAACACTGAAGCTTTCTTT. The encoded protein is CASTPRDSYGGNTEAFF. Based on the CDR3 plus reference TRBV2 and TRBJ1-1, the full variable domain is EPEVTQTPSHQVTQMGQEVILRCVPISNHLYFYWYRQILGQKVEFLVSFYNNEISEKSEIFDDQFSVERPDGSNFTLKIRSTKLEDSAMYFCASTPRDSYGGNTEAFFGQGTRLTVV.

The chain recombines TRBV19 with TRBJ1-3; 7 positions match TRBD1. This CDR3 comprises 15 residues. Germline trimming cut 5 bases from V and 0 bases from J; bases unmatched to any gene: 4. Per the germline V gene, CDR1 is LNHDA and CDR2 is SQIVND (reference sequence). DNA of the CDR3: TGTGCCAGTAGTGGACAGGTTCACTCTGGAAACACCATATATTTT. This translates into CASSGQVHSGNTIYF.

The J gene is TRBJ2-3, the V gene TRBV6-9; 9 bases match TRBD2. V lost 7 bases to trimming and J lost 5 bases; unmatched junction nucleotides: 10. The CDR3 extends over 15 amino acids. Germline CDR1 reads MNHGY; CDR2 reads SVAAGI. Here the CDR3 DNA reads TGTGCCAGCACCTGCGGCGGGGGGGCGGGAGATACGCAGTATTTT. Residues: CASTCGGGAGDTQYF.

This clonotype appeared many times. The V call is TRBV3-1, the J call TRBJ1-6; D unresolved. The germline V gene has CDR1 LGHDT and CDR2 YNNKEL (reference sequence). This CDR3 is built from 16 residues. With 4 bases removed from V and 7 bases from J, the gap between germline ends came to 17 bases. CDR3 residues: CASSRGGRVENSPLHF. CDR3 coding DNA: TGTGCCAGCAGCCGTGGCGGACGGGTGGAGAATTCACCCCTCCACTTT.

As to this clonotype: A read error is possible here, since a much larger clone lies one base away. The V and J genes are TRBV4-1 and TRBJ2-3; the D is unclear. Germline CDR1 MGHRA, CDR2 YSYEKL. This CDR3 spans 14 amino acids. The CDR3, as DNA: TGCGCCAGCAACCAAGATCCCACTATAAATACGCAGTATTTT. It specifies CASNQDPTINTQYF.

This clonotype came up many times. The CDR3 loop reads CASSREGVEQYF. The CDR3 DNA reads TGCGCCAGCAGCCGAGAGGGGGTCGAGCAGTACTTC. The chain joins TRBV5-1 to TRBJ2-7; a weak D match, TRBD1 (6 bases). CDR1 is SGHRS and CDR2 is YFSETQ in the germline V gene. This CDR3 spans 12 amino acids. V was clipped by 4 bases and J by 6 bases, with 11 bases between them.

This clonotype was found many times. V gene TRBV19 combines with J gene TRBJ2-6; possibly TRBD1 for D (6 bases). With 5 bases removed from V and 4 bases from J, the gap between germline ends came to 9 bases. Germline CDR1 is LNHDA and CDR2 is SQIVND (reference sequence). This CDR3 is 14 amino acids long. CDR3: CASSAGDGANVLTF. CDR3 DNA: TGTGCCAGTAGTGCAGGGGACGGGGCCAACGTCCTGACTTTC.

This clonotype was seen more than once but under ten times. A much larger clone is a single base away; this may be a read error. The chain recombines TRBV12-3 or TRBV12-4 with TRBJ2-1; D is uncertain. There are 15 residues in the CDR3. V shed 2 bases and J shed 2 bases, with 10 bases lying between them. CDR3 region: CASSLCGGPYNEQFF. The CDR3 DNA is TGTGCCAGCAGTTTATGTGGTGGGCCCTACAATGAGCAGTTCTTC.

There are many counts of this clonotype. The CDR3 reads CSAKGGRSYEQYF. The CDR3 DNA reads TGCAGTGCTAAGGGAGGCAGGTCCTACGAGCAGTACTTC. This chain connects TRBV20-1 to TRBJ2-7; D is possibly TRBD2 (6 bases). The CDR3 is made up of 13 amino acids. V lost 4 bases, J lost 1 base, and 11 bases lay in between. CDR1 and CDR2 (germline): DFQATT, SNEGSKA (reference sequence).

This clonotype was found many times. The J gene is TRBJ2-5, the V gene TRBV11-2; D call uncertain. This CDR3 is 14 amino acids long. CDR1 and CDR2 (germline): SGHAT, FQNNGV. Trimming took 0 bases from V and 0 from J, leaving 5 bases between them. CDR3 DNA: TGTGCCAGCAGCTTAGATGTCTACCAAGAGACCCAGTACTTC. This codes for CASSLDVYQETQYF.

This clonotype was recorded only once. One base away lies a much larger clone, so this may be a sequencing read error. The V gene is TRBV3-1, the J gene TRBJ2-7; D possibly matches TRBD1 or TRBD2 (6 bases each). Germline V gene sequence: CDR1 LGHDT, CDR2 YNNKEL (reference sequence). CDR3 length equals 13 residues. The CDR3 protein is CPSSQGGSYEQYF. CDR3 in DNA: TGTCCCAGCAGCCAAGGGGGGTCCTACGAGCAGTACTTC.

This clonotype appeared many times. The chain has TRBV29-1 and TRBJ1-2; D remains unclear. The V end lost 4 bases, the J end lost 4 bases, and 7 bases lay between the germline ends. The V gene's germline CDR1 is SQVTM and CDR2 ANQGSEA. The CDR3 is 11 amino acids. The CDR3 DNA sequence: TGCAGCGTTGCGGCGGCCTATGGCTACACCTTC. It codes for CSVAAAYGYTF.

This clonotype was observed many times. The junction and the germline gene differ at one end; a read error may be behind it. V usage is TRBV5-1 and J usage is TRBJ1-4; D is possibly TRBD1 (5 bases). The length of the CDR3 is 13 residues. Per the germline V gene, CDR1 is SGHRS and CDR2 is YFSETQ. DNA for the CDR3: TGCGCCAGCAGCTTTAAACAGGATGAAAACCTGTTTTTT. It encodes CASSFKQDENLFF.

As concerns this clonotype: Being one base from a much bigger clone, this may be a read error. The V and J genes are TRBV7-7 and TRBJ2-5; D perhaps matches TRBD2 (6 bases). Germline V gene sequence: CDR1 SSHAT, CDR2 FNYEAQ (reference sequence). This CDR3 has 15 amino acids. For the CDR3, the DNA is TGTGCTAGCAGTTCCGGGGGAGGATTAAGGAAGACCCAGCACTTC. It yields the protein CASSSGGGLRKTQHF.

The chain employs TRBV6-5 and TRBJ2-1; tentatively, D is TRBD1 or TRBD2 (5 bases each). Trimming took off 5 bases at V and 1 base at J, with 21 bases between the two ends. The V gene's germline CDR1 is MNHEY and CDR2 SVGAGI. The CDR3 is 18 amino acids. The CDR3 DNA is TGTGCCAGCAGTCTCCGGGACCAGATTATGTCTTCCTACAATGAGCAGTTCTTC. Its protein product is CASSLRDQIMSSYNEQFF.

This clonotype was counted ten times or more. The chain carries TRBV30 and TRBJ1-4; D gene ambiguous. V shed 1 base and J shed 8 bases, with 11 bases lying between them. CDR1 GTSNPN and CDR2 SVGIG come from the germline V gene (reference sequence). The CDR3 sequence is 13 residues long. CDR3 region: CAWSGTIGEKLFF. The CDR3 DNA is TGTGCCTGGAGTGGAACCATCGGGGAAAAACTGTTTTTT.

This clonotype has a handful of counts. Just one base apart from a much larger clone, this may be a read error. In DNA form, the CDR3 reads TGTGCCATCAGTGAGTCGGGGGGGACTGGAGCCTACGAGCAGTGCTTC. Its translation is CAISESGGTGAYEQCF. J is TRBJ2-7 and V is TRBV10-3; 7 bases are shared with TRBD2. CDR3 length: 16 amino acids. The germline CDR1 and CDR2 sequences are ENHRY and SYGVKD.

This clonotype was seen at least ten times. The rearrangement uses TRBV6-6 and TRBJ2-1; 8 bases match TRBD2. J was trimmed by 7 bases and V by 2 bases; bases with no gene match: 10. CDR1 MNHNY and CDR2 SVGAGI come from the germline V gene (reference sequence). This CDR3 has 16 residues. In DNA, the CDR3 is TGTGCCAGCAGTTACGCCCGGGGACTAGTGAGGAATGAGCAGTTCTTC. Residues: CASSYARGLVRNEQFF.

This clonotype came up once. A read error may be the cause here, since a much bigger clone is one base away. Likely a read error: the CDR3 ends without its conserved phenylalanine or tryptophan. The CDR3 DNA follows: TGCGCCAGCAGCTTTAGGGGACAAACCTACAATGAGCAGTTCTCC. It is translated as CASSFRGQTYNEQFS. The chain links TRBV5-1 to TRBJ2-1; possibly TRBD1 for D (6 bases). Germline V lookup: CDR1 SGHRS, CDR2 YFSETQ. The CDR3 has 15 residues. The ends were cut back, 2 bases at V and 2 bases at J, with 11 bases in the middle.

A word on this clonotype: Just one base apart from a much larger clone, this may be a read error. This chain connects TRBV5-4 to TRBJ2-3; 7 nucleotides line up with TRBD2. Germline lookup yields CDR1 SGHNT and CDR2 YYREEE (reference sequence). V gave up 3 bases and J gave up 3 bases; unmatched junction bases: 10. There are 16 residues in the CDR3. The CDR3 nucleotides are TGTGCCAGCAGCTATCCTAGCGCGGGGGTAACAGATACGCAGTATTTT. Translated: CASSYPSAGVTDTQYF.

Many counts were recorded for this clonotype. This chain links TRBV7-2 with TRBJ2-5, with TRBD2 matching 10 bases. J lost 5 bases, V lost 2 bases, and 8 bases had no gene match. CDR1 and CDR2 from the germline V gene are SGHTA and FQGNSA. This CDR3 region has 16 residues. Here the CDR3 DNA reads TGTGCCAGCAGCTTATCCGGACTAGCGGCGGGGGAGACCCAGTACTTC. This translates into CASSLSGLAAGETQYF.